This is a list of T cell receptor beta chains from one sample in a study of regulatory T cells in long-lasting Graves disease. Each CDR3 protein is one row after TCRdb ran MiXCR on the multiplex PCR reads. The data show 360,000 or so distinct CDR3 sequences, with 15% to 20% seen just once and about 19% held by the top ten. These sequences were also reported in another study, on T cells in Graves' hyperthyroidism and ophthalmopathy.

Sequences were derived from peripheral blood mononuclear cells (PBMCs), sampled at new diagnosis, from a patient treated with antithyroid drugs. These receptors were collected from a woman in her late teens or twenties with Graves disease. Each CDR3 is given with its conserved first and last residue. D genes are given only for firm matches. Only part of the rows carry a size: once, few, many, or a class if the clone is expanded.

NA	TRBV12-5	NA	TRBJ1-1	TGTGCTAGTGAGCGGGACACCCCGAGGGGGACTGAAGCTTTCTTT	CASERDTPRGTEAFF
once	TRBV20-1	NA	TRBJ2-4	TGCAGTGCTAGGAACCAGGGGCGCTTGAACATTCAGTACTTC	CSARNQGRLNIQYF
once	TRBV18	NA	TRBJ1-1	TGTGCCAGCTCACTAGCGGGAAAGGGGGCTGAAGCTTTCTTT	CASSLAGKGAEAFF
many	TRBV7-9	TRBD2	TRBJ2-7	TGTGCCAGCAGCTTAACTAGCGGGAGGGCCGCCGAGCAGTACTTC	CASSLTSGRAAEQYF
once	TRBV3-1	TRBD2	TRBJ2-5	TGTGCCAGCAGCCAGACTAGCTACCCAGAGACCCAGTACTTC	CASSQTSYPETQYF
many	TRBV20-1	NA	TRBJ2-3	TGCAGTGCTAGAGACCCAACAGATACGCAGTATTTT	CSARDPTDTQYF
many	TRBV3-1	NA	TRBJ1-1	TGTGCCAGCAGCCAAGCGGTGGGAGTCGCTGAAGCTTTCTTT	CASSQAVGVAEAFF
many	TRBV4-1	TRBD1	TRBJ2-2	TGCGCCAGCAGCCAAGATTCCGAAGGGACAGGGGACACCGGGGAGCTGTTTTTT	CASSQDSEGTGDTGELFF
many	TRBV2	NA	TRBJ1-2	TGTGCCAGCGGGGTCCGGGAGCCTGGGAGGAACTATGGCTACACCTTC	CASGVREPGRNYGYTF
NA	TRBV3-1	NA	TRBJ2-1	TGTGCCAGCAGCCCTTACTTTCTTGGCTCCTACAATGAGCAGTTCTTC	CASSPYFLGSYNEQFF
many	TRBV18	NA	TRBJ1-1	TGTGCCAGCTCATCGAGGGGAGATGGGAACACTGAAGCTTTCTTT	CASSSRGDGNTEAFF
many	TRBV12-3/TRBV12-4	NA	TRBJ2-3	TGTGCCAGCAGCCTGGGTCGGGTAGGGACAGATACGCAGTATTTT	CASSLGRVGTDTQYF
many	TRBV5-1	TRBD1	TRBJ1-1	TGCGCCAGCAGCTTAAAGACAGGGGGCATTCTAACTGAAGCTTTCTTT	CASSLKTGGILTEAFF
NA	TRBV12-3/TRBV12-4	NA	TRBJ1-5	TGTGCCAGCAGTCGAGCTTCAGGGTATCAGCCCCAGCATTTT	CASSRASGYQPQHF
many	TRBV7-8	TRBD1	TRBJ2-3	TGTGCCAGCAGCCCTCGCCGACAGGGGGCTTGGGATACGCAGTATTTT	CASSPRRQGAWDTQYF
many	TRBV28	NA	TRBJ2-1	TGTGCCAGCAGACCCGGGACTCGAACCTACAATGAGCAGTTCTTC	CASRPGTRTYNEQFF